This T cell receptor (beta chain) appears in the sequencing data of a study of cytomegalovirus exposure and HLA in healthy donors. The study's findings and limits: Some TCR beta chains (over 150 of them) were listed as cytomegalovirus-associated. Upon later analysis, HLA-associated TCR beta chains proved more clonally expanded than other, equally common chains.

Researchers ran the PCR with 60 Vbeta and 13 Jbeta primers. TCRdb's copy holds only in-frame clones and misses some; the assay was immunoSEQ multiplex PCR. This sample has 75,000 to 95,000 clones, with over 60% found just once. The table lists this clone with a few counts. Its antigen remains unidentified. The CDR3 runs 16 residues. Germline-derived CDR1 and CDR2 are SGHTA and FQGNSA. Trimming took off 0 bases at V and 8 bases at J, with 17 bases between the two ends. This clonotype was sampled from a man aged 25-45 years in good health and CMV-seronegative. Source material: PBMCs. The rearrangement links TRBV7-2 to TRBJ2-1; D perhaps matches TRBD2 (5 bases). The CDR3 DNA sequence: TGTGCCAGCAGCTTAGCGCGGGCCGCTTCTGGCCATGAGCAGTTCTTC. Translating it yields CASSLARAASGHEQFF.